This T cell receptor (beta chain) was observed in a study of shared clonotypes between healthy human individuals. Study results and caveats: It was the non-shared clonotypes that had lower generation probabilities than clonotypes shared by all four donors.

This clone was seen once. Its target is not known. V shed 7 bases, J shed 0 bases, and the junction held 13 bases outside the gene matches. This CDR3 is 17 amino acids long. Germline CDR1 reads SGHAT; CDR2 reads FQNNGV. Selected positively for CCR7 and CD45RO-negative, naive CD8 cells excluded terminally differentiated effector memory CD45RA+ cells. Clones were read by immunoSEQ multiplex PCR, and TCRdb kept only the in-frame ones, dropping some. The sample has about 2.2 million clones; 90% to 95% are singletons. This chain links TRBV11-2 with TRBJ2-3; 7 nucleotides agree with TRBD2. The sequenced sample was naive CD8+ T cells from PBMCs. The source of this sequence is a man between 18 and 29 years old in good health. Some clones in this sample may be carry-over from other donors' samples. The CDR3: CASTKASGRLSTDTQYF. The DNA of the CDR3 is TGTGCCAGCACTAAGGCTAGCGGCCGACTTAGCACAGATACGCAGTATTTT.